One sample yielded the 26 T cell receptor beta chains listed below, sequenced in a study of control samples from healthy donors and cancer patients (dated by TCRdb to about 2020). Library generation was performed with the immunoSEQ multiplex PCR assay. Entries here come from immuneACCESS through TCRdb and include only in-frame sequences with V and J called. Some clones fail to appear in such tables; in the studies checked, an unresolved V gene covers under half of the shortfall, and the cause of the remainder is unknown. This sample comprises 150,000 to 200,000 clones, around 89% of them detected only once. The ten biggest clones cover 1.2% to 1.5% of the sample. Sequencing input: blood. These receptors came from a woman aged 50 to 60 in good health.

The gene calls are TRBV28 and TRBJ1-2, with TRBD1 as a possible D gene (5 bases). Trimming stripped 3 bases from V and 6 bases from J, with 11 bases between. The germline CDR1 and CDR2 sequences are MDHEN and SYDVKM. The CDR3 sequence is 13 residues long. The CDR3 DNA is TGTGCCAGCAGTTTGGCCAGGGCCCATGGCTACACCTTC. Its translation is CASSLARAHGYTF.

This sequence joins TRBV7-3 and TRBJ1-6, with TRBD1 matching 8 bases. Germline trimming cut 4 bases from V and 7 bases from J; bases unmatched to any gene: 3. Germline CDR1 SGHTA, CDR2 FQGTGA. This CDR3 is built from 14 residues. CDR3 region: CASSSTGANSPLHF. The CDR3 DNA follows: TGTGCCAGCAGCTCGACAGGGGCAAATTCACCCCTCCACTTT.

This clone appeared once. The chain carries TRBV5-6 and TRBJ2-1; D may be TRBD2 (6 bases). V dropped 4 bases and J dropped 4 bases, with 12 bases sitting between them. Germline assignment: CDR1 SGHDT and CDR2 YYEEEE. This CDR3 has 14 amino acids. The CDR3 reads CASSPGTLYNEQFF. CDR3 DNA sequence: TGTGCCAGCAGCCCTGGGACTTTATACAATGAGCAGTTCTTC.

J is TRBJ1-6 and V is TRBV4-1; D gene uncertain. Germline CDR1 reads MGHRA; CDR2 reads YSYEKL. Trimming stripped 6 bases from V and 8 bases from J, with 8 bases between. CDR3 length: 12 residues. CDR3 nucleotide sequence: TGCGCCAGCAGTCGGGGTGATTCACCCCTCCACTTT. Translating gives CASSRGDSPLHF.

The rearrangement uses TRBV30 and TRBJ2-2; 9 bases map to TRBD1. The V and J ends lost 5 bases and 1 base, in that order; junction bases with no gene match: 2. CDR3 length: 14 amino acids. Germline V gene sequence: CDR1 GTSNPN, CDR2 SVGIG (reference sequence). CDR3 region: CAWGGQGNTGELFF. In DNA, the CDR3 is TGTGCCTGGGGGGGACAGGGGAACACCGGGGAGCTGTTTTTT.

This clone appeared a single time. V usage is TRBV5-4 and J usage is TRBJ2-2; TRBD1 or TRBD2 may be the D gene (5 bases each). The length of the CDR3 is 12 residues. V lost 4 bases and J 7 bases, leaving 8 bases between the germline ends. Looked up from germline, CDR1 is SGHNT and CDR2 is YYREEE (reference sequence). CDR3 coding DNA: TGTGCCAGCAGCCTTGGGGGCGGGGAGCTGTTTTTT. Translating it yields CASSLGGGELFF.

This clone has just a few counts. The chain recombines TRBV28 with TRBJ1-6; 7 bases fit TRBD1. V lost 3 bases to trimming and J lost 2 bases; unmatched junction nucleotides: 4. In germline, CDR1 is MDHEN, CDR2 SYDVKM. The CDR3 consists of 16 residues. CDR3 nucleotide sequence: TGTGCCAGCAGTTTTTTGGGACAGACCTATAATTCACCCCTCCACTTT. Amino acids: CASSFLGQTYNSPLHF.

CDR3 sequence: CASSGQDNGYTF. The CDR3 bases are TGTGCCAGCAGTGGACAGGACAATGGCTACACCTTC. V gene TRBV2 combines with J gene TRBJ1-2; TRBD1 is a possible D gene (6 bases). The germline V gene has CDR1 SNHLY and CDR2 FYNNEI. Trimming cost V 4 bases and J 6 bases, with 9 bases left between them. This CDR3 comprises 12 residues.

The genes are TRBV19 and TRBJ1-5, with D tentatively TRBD1 (5 bases). Germline CDR1 and CDR2: LNHDA and SQIVND (reference sequence). The CDR3 spans 15 residues. V was pared by 5 bases and J by 2 bases, with 13 bases between. The CDR3 here is CASSRMMGGNQPQHF. The CDR3 coding sequence is TGTGCCAGTAGTCGCATGATGGGGGGCAATCAGCCCCAGCATTTT.

This sequence joins TRBV18 and TRBJ1-4; the D gene is possibly TRBD1 (5 bases). Trimming took 5 bases from V and 6 from J, leaving 16 bases between them. Germline V gene data show CDR1 as KGHSH and CDR2 as LQKENI. This CDR3 is built from 15 residues. The CDR3 DNA follows: TGTGCCAGCTCAATCGGACAAGTCGGTGATGAAAAACTGTTTTTT. The encoded protein is CASSIGQVGDEKLFF.

The chain combines TRBV2 with TRBJ1-2; D possibly corresponds to TRBD1 (6 bases). Trimming left V 6 bases short and J 2 bases short, with 10 bases between. Looked up from germline, CDR1 is SNHLY and CDR2 is FYNNEI. The CDR3 runs to 13 residues. The CDR3 DNA follows: TGTGCCAGCAGCCCCGGACAGAACTATGGCTACACCTTC. Residues: CASSPGQNYGYTF.

The table lists this clone with a count of one. This sequence joins TRBV4-1 and TRBJ1-1; tentative D call: TRBD1 (5 bases). Germline CDR1 MGHRA, CDR2 YSYEKL. V dropped 1 base and J dropped 4 bases, with 16 bases sitting between them. This CDR3 is 16 amino acids long. The CDR3 sequence: CASSQAAGYLATEAFF. The CDR3 DNA reads TGCGCCAGCAGCCAAGCCGCAGGGTATCTGGCCACTGAAGCTTTCTTT.

J is TRBJ2-7 and V is TRBV7-2; D is undetermined. This CDR3 comprises 13 residues. Trimming left V 5 bases short and J 6 bases short, with 14 bases between. In germline, CDR1 is SGHTA, CDR2 FQGNSA. CDR3 nucleotides: TGTGCCAGCAGCGTTACTCCCGTGGGCGAGCAGTACTTC. Its protein product is CASSVTPVGEQYF.

J is TRBJ1-1 and V is TRBV18; TRBD1 is a possible D gene (6 bases). The CDR3 contains 17 residues. Trimming stripped 3 bases from V and 4 bases from J, with 21 bases between. Germline CDR1 and CDR2: KGHSH and LQKENI. In DNA, the CDR3 is TGTGCCAGCTCACCGCGGAGTGGGGGGCGTGTAGGCACTGAAGCTTTCTTT. Its protein product is CASSPRSGGRVGTEAFF.

The chain couples TRBV5-1 to TRBJ1-1; TRBD1 is a possible D gene (5 bases). Trimming stripped 3 bases from V and 4 bases from J, with 13 bases between. The CDR3 extends over 14 amino acids. Germline values: CDR1 SGHRS, CDR2 YFSETQ. The CDR3 sequence: CASSSLGEGTEAFF. DNA for the CDR3: TGCGCCAGCAGCTCATTGGGGGAGGGCACTGAAGCTTTCTTT.

The rearrangement links TRBV7-2 to TRBJ1-6; D is perhaps TRBD1 (5 bases). V was shortened by 2 bases and J by 6 bases, with 11 bases between the two germline ends. The CDR3 length is 15 residues. CDR1 is SGHTA, CDR2 FQGNSA, per germline. This chain's CDR3 is CASSLRSRGNSPLHF. DNA for the CDR3: TGTGCCAGCAGCTTAAGGTCTAGGGGTAATTCACCCCTCCACTTT.

The chain carries TRBV5-1 and TRBJ2-5, with D tentatively TRBD2 (6 bases). The germline V gene encodes CDR1 SGHRS and CDR2 YFSETQ. The CDR3 totals 14 residues. V was cut by 1 base and J by 4 bases, with 11 bases left in between. DNA for the CDR3: TGCGCCAGCAGCTTGTCTCGGGGAGGAGAGACCCAGTACTTC. This translates into CASSLSRGGETQYF.

V and J are TRBV24-1 and TRBJ1-1, with D perhaps matching TRBD1 (5 bases). Germline V gene lookup returns CDR1 KGHDR and CDR2 SFDVKD. The CDR3 spans 13 residues. Trimming shortened V by 3 bases and J by 5 bases, and 9 bases separated the two germline ends. The CDR3 nucleotides are TGTGCCACCAGTGATGAGGGGAGTACTGAAGCTTTCTTT. Translated, it gives CATSDEGSTEAFF.

This rearrangement joins TRBV20-1 to TRBJ2-2; no clear D gene. Germline loops: CDR1 DFQATT, CDR2 SNEGSKA (reference sequence). The ends were cut back, 5 bases at V and 7 bases at J, with 8 bases in the middle. This CDR3 contains 11 residues. CDR3 coding DNA: TGCAGTGCTCGGACCCTCGGGGAGCTGTTTTTT. Translating it yields CSARTLGELFF.

This chain uses TRBV11-2 with TRBJ1-4; no clear D. Germline V gene sequence: CDR1 SGHAT, CDR2 FQNNGV. V gave up 5 bases and J gave up 5 bases, with 12 bases separating them. The CDR3 spans 14 residues. CDR3 amino acids: CASSPRQANEKLFF. In nucleotides, the CDR3 is TGTGCCAGCAGCCCCCGGCAGGCGAATGAAAAACTGTTTTTT.

V is TRBV27 and J is TRBJ2-3, with 14 nucleotides matching TRBD2. Losses at the gene ends were 3 bases for V and 4 bases for J; bases not matched to a gene: 9. CDR1 MNHEY and CDR2 SMNVEV come from the germline V gene (reference sequence). CDR3 length: 18 amino acids. The CDR3 loop reads CASSLLTSGGAGADTQYF. The CDR3 bases are TGTGCCAGCAGTTTGTTGACTAGCGGGGGGGCTGGAGCAGATACGCAGTATTTT.

The chain carries TRBV14 and TRBJ1-2, with D maybe TRBD1 (5 bases). Germline CDR1 reads SGHDN; CDR2 reads FVKESK. The CDR3 sequence is 13 residues long. Between the trimmed V and J ends, which lost 1 base and 7 bases, there was a span of 10 bases. CDR3 sequence: CASSQGRVGGYTF. CDR3 coding DNA: TGTGCCAGCAGCCAAGGCAGGGTCGGTGGCTACACCTTC.

The V and J genes are TRBV19 and TRBJ2-5, with 7 bases lining up with TRBD1. J gave up 3 bases and V 3 bases, and 7 bases lay outside the gene matches. CDR3 size: 15 residues. CDR1 is LNHDA and CDR2 is SQIVND in the germline V gene (reference sequence). The CDR3 DNA sequence: TGTGCCAGTAGTATGAGTCCAGGGGGTGAAGAGACCCAGTACTTC. This gives the protein CASSMSPGGEETQYF.

This rearrangement joins TRBV10-2 to TRBJ1-1; D is unresolved. V gave up 5 bases and J gave up 6 bases, with 7 bases separating them. CDR1 and CDR2 (germline): WSHSY, SAAADI. The CDR3 covers 11 residues. The CDR3 loop reads CASSNYPEAFF. The CDR3 bases are TGCGCCAGCAGTAACTATCCTGAAGCTTTCTTT.

The CDR3 DNA is TGTGCCAGCAGCACCCCCGGGACAGGTAACGAGCAGTACTTC. Its protein product is CASSTPGTGNEQYF. The chain uses TRBV28 and TRBJ2-7; 8 bases agree with TRBD1. With V trimmed by 6 bases and J by 5 bases, 9 bases remained unmatched. This CDR3 is built from 14 residues. From germline, CDR1 is MDHEN and CDR2 SYDVKM.

The genes are TRBV11-1 and TRBJ2-3, with D possibly called TRBD1 or TRBD2 (6 bases each). Germline V CDR1 and CDR2: SGHAT, FQDESV (reference sequence). V was pared by 5 bases and J by 5 bases, with 17 bases between. The CDR3 sequence is 15 residues long. CDR3: CASSLLRGRGDTQYF. The CDR3 DNA reads TGTGCCAGCAGCCTTCTCCGGGGGCGGGGAGATACGCAGTATTTT. The variable domain in full, with the rest retrieved from reference TRBV11-1 and TRBJ2-3, is EAEVAQSPRYKITEKSQAVAFWCDPISGHATLYWYRQILGQGPELLVQFQDESVVDDSQLPKDRFSAERLKGVDSTLKIQPAELGDSAMYLCASSLLRGRGDTQYFGPGTRLTVL.